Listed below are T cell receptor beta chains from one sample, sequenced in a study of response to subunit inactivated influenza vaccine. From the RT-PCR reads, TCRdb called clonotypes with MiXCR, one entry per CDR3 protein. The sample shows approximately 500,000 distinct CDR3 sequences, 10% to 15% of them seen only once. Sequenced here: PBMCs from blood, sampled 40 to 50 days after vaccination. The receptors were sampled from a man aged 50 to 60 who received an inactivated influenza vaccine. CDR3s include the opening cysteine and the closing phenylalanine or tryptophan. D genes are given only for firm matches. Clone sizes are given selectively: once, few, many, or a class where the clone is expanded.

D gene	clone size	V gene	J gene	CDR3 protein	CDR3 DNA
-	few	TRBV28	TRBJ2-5	CASSIFGQETQYF	TGTGCCAGCAGTATTTTCGGCCAAGAGACCCAGTACTTC
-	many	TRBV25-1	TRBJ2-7	CASSPPIDYEQYF	TGTGCCAGCAGTCCTCCGATAGATTACGAGCAGTACTTC
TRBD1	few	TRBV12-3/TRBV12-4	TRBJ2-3	CASSQGQGALDTQYF	TGTGCCAGCAGCCAAGGACAGGGGGCCTTGGATACGCAGTATTTT
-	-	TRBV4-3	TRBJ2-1	CASSPEPGNEQFF	TGCGCCAGCAGCCCAGAGCCTGGGAATGAGCAGTTCTTC
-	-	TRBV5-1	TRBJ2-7	CASRLEEGAYEQCF	TGCGCCAGCAGATTGGAGGAGGGGGCTTACGAGCAGTGCTTC
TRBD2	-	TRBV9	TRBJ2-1	CASTGGGGSYNEQFF	TGTGCCAGCACAGGCGGCGGGGGTTCCTACAATGAGCAGTTCTTC
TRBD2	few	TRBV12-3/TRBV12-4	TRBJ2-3	CASSARGIRTDTQYF	TGTGCCAGCAGTGCGCGGGGGATTCGCACAGATACGCAGTATTTT
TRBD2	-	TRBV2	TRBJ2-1	CASSEGLAGRRGEQFF	TGTGCCAGCAGTGAAGGGCTAGCGGGGAGAAGAGGTGAGCAGTTCTTC
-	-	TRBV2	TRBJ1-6	CASSDREYSPLHF	TGTGCCAGCAGTGACAGGGAGTATTCACCCCTCCACTTT
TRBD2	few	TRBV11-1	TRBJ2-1	CASSLRLAVPYNEQFF	TGTGCCAGCAGTTTAAGACTAGCGGTTCCCTACAATGAGCAGTTCTTC
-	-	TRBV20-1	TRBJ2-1	CSAWGSGAYNEQFF	TGCAGTGCCTGGGGGAGCGGAGCCTACAATGAGCAGTTCTTC
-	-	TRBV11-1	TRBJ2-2	CASSLRLWATGELFF	TGTGCCAGCAGCTTAAGGTTGTGGGCCACCGGGGAGCTGTTTTTT
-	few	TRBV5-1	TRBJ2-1	CASSLEVQGTEQFF	TGCGCCAGCAGCTTGGAAGTCCAGGGTACTGAGCAGTTCTTC
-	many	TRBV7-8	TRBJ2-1	CASSLVQGHFGEQFF	TGTGCCAGCAGCTTAGTCCAGGGGCATTTCGGTGAGCAGTTCTTC
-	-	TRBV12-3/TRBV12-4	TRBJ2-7	CASSYRWRDSAYEQYF	TGTGCCAGCAGTTATAGGTGGCGGGATTCCGCCTACGAGCAGTACTTC
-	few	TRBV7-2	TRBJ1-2	CASRGLSNYGYTF	TGTGCCAGCCGAGGACTGTCCAACTATGGCTACACCTTC
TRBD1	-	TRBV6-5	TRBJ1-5	CASSYSGQGQVYSNQPQHF	TGTGCCAGCAGTTACTCCGGACAAGGACAGGTCTATAGCAATCAGCCCCAGCATTTT
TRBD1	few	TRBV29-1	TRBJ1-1	CSAFQGAHTEAFF	TGCAGCGCTTTCCAGGGGGCGCACACTGAAGCTTTCTTT
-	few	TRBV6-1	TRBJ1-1	CASRGQSNTEAFF	TGTGCCAGCAGAGGACAGTCCAACACTGAAGCTTTCTTT
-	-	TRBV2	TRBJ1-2	CASSDEGGLISYGYTF	TGTGCCAGCAGTGATGAGGGGGGTTTAATATCCTATGGCTACACCTTC
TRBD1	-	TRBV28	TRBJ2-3	CASTSAGRQGKYF	TGTGCCAGCACGTCTGCTGGGCGACAGGGGAAGTATTTT
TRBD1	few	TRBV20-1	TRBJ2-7	CSAKQGFYEQYF	TGCAGTGCCAAACAGGGGTTCTACGAGCAGTACTTC
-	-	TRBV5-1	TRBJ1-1	CASSLDGAGEAFF	TGCGCCAGCAGCTTGGACGGGGCAGGCGAAGCTTTCTTT
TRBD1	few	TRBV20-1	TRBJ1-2	CSARADRAGGYTF	TGCAGTGCTAGAGCCGACAGGGCCGGGGGCTACACCTTC
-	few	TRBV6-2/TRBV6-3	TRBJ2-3	CASSRPGGFGTDTQYF	TGTGCCAGCAGCCGCCCAGGAGGGTTCGGCACAGATACGCAGTATTTT
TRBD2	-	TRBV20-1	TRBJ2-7	CSASPAGGPYEQYF	TGCAGTGCTAGCCCAGCGGGAGGCCCCTACGAGCAGTACTTC
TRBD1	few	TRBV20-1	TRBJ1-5	CSAQGDTGDDSNQPQHF	TGCAGTGCTCAAGGGGATACAGGGGATGATAGCAATCAGCCCCAGCATTTT
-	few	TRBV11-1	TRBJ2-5	CASSLWGPEQETQYF	TGTGCCAGCAGCTTGTGGGGACCGGAACAAGAGACCCAGTACTTC
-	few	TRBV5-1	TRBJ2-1	CASSPTGTYNEQFF	TGCGCCAGCAGCCCAACAGGAACCTACAATGAGCAGTTCTTC
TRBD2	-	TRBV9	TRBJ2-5	CASSPLTSGIQETQYF	TGTGCCAGCAGCCCCTTGACTAGCGGCATACAAGAGACCCAGTACTTC
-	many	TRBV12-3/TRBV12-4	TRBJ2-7	CASSRTGYEQYF	TGTGCCAGCAGCCGCACAGGGTACGAGCAGTACTTC
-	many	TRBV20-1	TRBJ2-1	CSASLGGENLAQFF	TGCAGTGCAAGCCTCGGGGGCGAGAACCTTGCGCAGTTCTTC
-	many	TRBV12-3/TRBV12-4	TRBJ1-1	CASSPLGHTEAFF	TGTGCCAGCTCGCCTCTCGGGCACACTGAAGCTTTCTTT
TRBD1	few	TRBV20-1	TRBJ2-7	CSASPGTGHEQYF	TGCAGTGCTTCGCCCGGGACAGGGCACGAGCAGTACTTC
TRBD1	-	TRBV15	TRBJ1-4	CASTGGFATNEKLFF	TGTGCCAGCACAGGGGGCTTTGCAACTAATGAAAAACTGTTTTTT
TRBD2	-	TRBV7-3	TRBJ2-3	CASSLTAGIGTDTQYF	TGTGCCAGCAGCTTAACAGCGGGGATCGGCACAGATACGCAGTATTTT
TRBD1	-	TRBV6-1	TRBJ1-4	CASSKAQGAREKLFF	TGTGCCAGCAGTAAAGCACAGGGGGCAAGGGAAAAACTGTTTTTT
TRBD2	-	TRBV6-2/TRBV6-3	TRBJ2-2	CASRRLAGRFTGELFF	TGTGCCAGCAGACGACTAGCGGGAAGGTTCACCGGGGAGCTGTTTTTT
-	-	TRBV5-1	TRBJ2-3	CASSSGRLIPYGTDTQYF	TGCGCCAGCAGCTCAGGACGGTTAATCCCTTACGGCACAGATACGCAGTATTTT